The present TCR beta chain was sequenced within a study of cytomegalovirus exposure and HLA in healthy donors. Study results and limitations: The classifier was said to identify cytomegalovirus status with high specificity and sensitivity. A later analysis associated 15,000 or so TCR beta sequences with HLA alleles at a 0.05 false discovery rate. Later, TCR association rates were found to vary by HLA locus, highest for DRB1 and lowest for HLA-C. Later on, a genetic analysis was performed. It linked a missense variant in DCLRE1C with V- and J-gene trimming of TCR beta.

The V gene lost 0 bases and the J gene lost 7 bases, with 10 bases spanning the gap. CDR3 length equals 14 residues. Germline CDR1 and CDR2: KGHSH and LQKENI. Researchers ran the PCR with 60 Vbeta and 13 Jbeta primers. Only in-frame clones appear in the TCRdb table, and some are missing; sequencing was by immunoSEQ multiplex PCR. Among some 120,000 clones listed, roughly 70% were seen once. Comment on this clone: What it binds is unknown.

Sequences were obtained from PBMCs. The chain combines TRBV18 with TRBJ2-1; D remains unclear. This clonotype was obtained from a man aged 40-55 years in good health and CMV-seropositive. The DNA for the CDR3 is TGTGCCAGCTCACCACCGGGCCAGCTTAATGAGCAGTTCTTC. Its translation is CASSPPGQLNEQFF.